This record concerns one TCR beta chain sequence. The CDR3 contains 13 residues. V shed 3 bases and J shed 10 bases, with 15 bases lying between them. TCRdb processed the RT-PCR reads anew with MiXCR; each CDR3 protein has one entry. The sample gives roughly 940,000 distinct CDR3 sequences, over 15% of which show up once; around 6% is in the top ten. The data derive from a study of patients and donors after allogeneic stem cell transplantation. The receptor was derived from a human donor who was either an allogeneic HSCT recipient or a stem cell or donor lymphocyte infusion donor (not recorded which). It is not recorded whose cells these are; they may come from a transplant donor. Sequencing was done on a sample of blood, either unsorted or a sorted T cell fraction (not recorded which). The rearrangement joins TRBV12-3 or TRBV12-4 to TRBJ1-1, with D possibly being TRBD1 (5 bases). CDR3 DNA sequence: TGTGCCAGCAGTTTTGGGCAGGGCTCCGGAGCTTTCTTT. Translated: CASSFGQGSGAFF.